This TCR beta chain derives from a study of graft-versus-host responses after intestinal transplantation. Study at large: Each patient got anti-thymocyte globulin induction, then tacrolimus and steroids for roughly 3 years. Whole-study results and caveats: Peak GvH clone levels in circulation were associated with early post-transplant HvG declines. GvH clones appeared in recipient marrow, some first in ileum or blood. Some patients had graft-donor T cell macrochimerism, and their allografts showed high graft-versus-host to host-versus-graft clonal ratios.

In the case of this clone: What it binds is not known.

The germline V gene encodes CDR1 SGHTA and CDR2 FQGNSA. The V segment lost 4 bases and the J segment 3 bases; nucleotides outside the gene matches: 3. This CDR3 comprises 13 residues. Some clones are missing from TCRdb's copy, which holds only in-frame ones; the method was immunoSEQ multiplex PCR. The repertoire holds roughly 110,000 clones, with roughly 89% as singletons. The gene calls are TRBV7-2 and TRBJ2-7; 7 positions match TRBD1. The material was unstimulated CD4+ T cells sorted from spleen or lymph node cells, obtained before transplant. The TCR sequence derives from a human donor who was the organ donor for an intestinal transplant. The CDR3: CASSSGQVYEQYF. The DNA of the CDR3 is TGTGCCAGCAGCTCCGGACAGGTCTACGAGCAGTACTTC.